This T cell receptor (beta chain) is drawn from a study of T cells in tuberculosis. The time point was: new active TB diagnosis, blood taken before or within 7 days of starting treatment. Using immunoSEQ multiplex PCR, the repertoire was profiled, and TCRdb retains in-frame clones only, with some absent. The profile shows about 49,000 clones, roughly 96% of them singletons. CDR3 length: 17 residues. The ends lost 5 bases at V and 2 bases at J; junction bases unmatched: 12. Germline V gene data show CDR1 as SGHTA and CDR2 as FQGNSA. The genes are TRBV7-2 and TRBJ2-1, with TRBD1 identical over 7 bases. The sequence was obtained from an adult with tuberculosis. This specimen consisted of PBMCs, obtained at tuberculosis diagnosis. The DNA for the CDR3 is TGTGCCAGCAGCCGTTCAGGGGGACCGCAACCCTACAATGAGCAGTTCTTC. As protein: CASSRSGGPQPYNEQFF.